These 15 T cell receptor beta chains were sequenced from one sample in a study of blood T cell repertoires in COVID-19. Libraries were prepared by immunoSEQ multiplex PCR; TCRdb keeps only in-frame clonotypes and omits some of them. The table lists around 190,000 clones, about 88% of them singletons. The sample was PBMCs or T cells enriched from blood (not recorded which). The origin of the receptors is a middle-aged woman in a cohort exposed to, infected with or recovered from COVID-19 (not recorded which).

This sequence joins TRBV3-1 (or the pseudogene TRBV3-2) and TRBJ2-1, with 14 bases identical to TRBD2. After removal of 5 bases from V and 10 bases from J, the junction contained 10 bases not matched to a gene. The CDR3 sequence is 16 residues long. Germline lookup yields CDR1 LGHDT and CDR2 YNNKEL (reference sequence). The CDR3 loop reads CASSWGTSGRGQEQFF. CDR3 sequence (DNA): TGTGCCAGCAGCTGGGGGACTAGCGGGAGAGGGCAAGAGCAGTTCTTC.

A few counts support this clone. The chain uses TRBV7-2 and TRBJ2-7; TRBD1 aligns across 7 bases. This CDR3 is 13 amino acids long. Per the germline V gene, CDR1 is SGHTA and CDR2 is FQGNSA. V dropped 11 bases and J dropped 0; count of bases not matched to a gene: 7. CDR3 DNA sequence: TGTGCCTCCGAGGGGGCCCTCTCCTACGAGCAGTACTTC. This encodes CASEGALSYEQYF.

The CDR3 protein is CASSPNRGDTEAFF. CDR3 sequence (DNA): TGTGCCAGCAGCCCGAACAGGGGAGATACTGAAGCTTTCTTT. The V and J genes are TRBV11-2 and TRBJ1-1; 7 bases are shared with TRBD1. The CDR3 totals 14 residues. Germline V CDR1 and CDR2: SGHAT, FQNNGV. The V segment lost 5 bases and the J segment 5 bases; nucleotides outside the gene matches: 8.

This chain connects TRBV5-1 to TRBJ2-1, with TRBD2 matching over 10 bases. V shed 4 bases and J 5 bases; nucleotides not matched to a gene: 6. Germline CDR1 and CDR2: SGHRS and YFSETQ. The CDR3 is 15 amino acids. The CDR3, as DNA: TGCGCCAGCAGCCCGGGACTAGCGATGAACAATGAGCAGTTCTTC. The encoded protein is CASSPGLAMNNEQFF.

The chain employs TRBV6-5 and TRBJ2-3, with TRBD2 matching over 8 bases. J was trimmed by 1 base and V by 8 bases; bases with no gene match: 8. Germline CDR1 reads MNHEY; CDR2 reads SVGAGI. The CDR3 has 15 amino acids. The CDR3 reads CASVRSGSGTDTQYF. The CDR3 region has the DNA TGTGCCAGCGTAAGGAGCGGGAGTGGCACAGATACGCAGTATTTT.

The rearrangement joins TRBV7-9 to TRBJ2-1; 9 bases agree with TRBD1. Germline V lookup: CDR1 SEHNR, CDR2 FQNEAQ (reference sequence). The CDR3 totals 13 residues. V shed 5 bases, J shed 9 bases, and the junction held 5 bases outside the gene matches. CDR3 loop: CASSRTGEVEQFF. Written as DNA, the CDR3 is TGTGCCAGCAGCCGGACAGGGGAAGTTGAGCAGTTCTTC.

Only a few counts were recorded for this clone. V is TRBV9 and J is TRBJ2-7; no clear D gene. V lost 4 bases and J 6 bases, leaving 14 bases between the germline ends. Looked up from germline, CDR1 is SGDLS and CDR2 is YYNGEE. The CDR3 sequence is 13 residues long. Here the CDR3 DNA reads TGTGCCAGCAGCCTTTGGCGAGGAAGCGAGCAGTACTTC. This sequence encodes CASSLWRGSEQYF.

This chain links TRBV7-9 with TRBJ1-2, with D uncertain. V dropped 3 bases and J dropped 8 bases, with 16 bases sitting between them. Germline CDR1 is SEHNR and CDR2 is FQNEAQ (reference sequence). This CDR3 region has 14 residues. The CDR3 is CASSFSERGRGYTF. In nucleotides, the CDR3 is TGTGCCAGCAGCTTTTCCGAACGGGGAAGAGGCTACACCTTC.

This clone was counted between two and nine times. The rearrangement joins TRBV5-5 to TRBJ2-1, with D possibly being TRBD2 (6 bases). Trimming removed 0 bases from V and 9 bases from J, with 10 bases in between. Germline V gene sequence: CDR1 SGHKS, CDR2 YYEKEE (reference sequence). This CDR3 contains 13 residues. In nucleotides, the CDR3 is TGTGCCAGCAGCTTGGAGGGCGGGATTGAGCAGTTCTTC. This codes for CASSLEGGIEQFF.

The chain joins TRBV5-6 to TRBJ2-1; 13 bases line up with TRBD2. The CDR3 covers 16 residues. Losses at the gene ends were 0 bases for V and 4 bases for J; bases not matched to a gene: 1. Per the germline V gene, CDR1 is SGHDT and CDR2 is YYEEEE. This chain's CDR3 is CASSLAGLAGYNEQFF. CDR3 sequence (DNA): TGTGCCAGCAGCTTGGCGGGACTAGCGGGATACAATGAGCAGTTCTTC.

CDR3 coding DNA: TGTGCCAGCAGCTTAGAAGGCGGGGGTGGCTACACCTTC. Amino acids: CASSLEGGGGYTF. The genes are TRBV7-8 and TRBJ1-2, with D possibly being TRBD1 (5 bases). The germline V gene has CDR1 SGHVS and CDR2 FQNEAQ. This CDR3 spans 13 amino acids. V was pared by 1 base and J by 7 bases, with 10 bases between.

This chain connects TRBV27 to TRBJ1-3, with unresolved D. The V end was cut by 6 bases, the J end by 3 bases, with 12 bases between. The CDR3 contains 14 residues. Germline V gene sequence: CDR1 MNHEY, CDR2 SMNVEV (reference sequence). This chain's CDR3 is CASRPGRGGNTIYF. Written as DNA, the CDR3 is TGTGCCAGCAGGCCCGGAAGAGGTGGAAACACCATATATTTT.

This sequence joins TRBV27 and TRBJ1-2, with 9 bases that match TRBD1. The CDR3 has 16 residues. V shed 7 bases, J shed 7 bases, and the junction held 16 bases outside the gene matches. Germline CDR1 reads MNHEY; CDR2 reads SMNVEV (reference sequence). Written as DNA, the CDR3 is TGTGCCAGCACCACCGCACCGGGACAGGGAATTGTTGGCTACACCTTC. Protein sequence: CASTTAPGQGIVGYTF.

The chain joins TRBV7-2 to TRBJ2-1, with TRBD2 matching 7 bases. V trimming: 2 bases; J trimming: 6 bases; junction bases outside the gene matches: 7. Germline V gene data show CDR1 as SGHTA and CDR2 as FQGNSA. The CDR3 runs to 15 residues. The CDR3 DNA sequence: TGTGCCAGCAGCTTACTCATAGGCGGGAGCAATGAGCAGTTCTTC. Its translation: CASSLLIGGSNEQFF.

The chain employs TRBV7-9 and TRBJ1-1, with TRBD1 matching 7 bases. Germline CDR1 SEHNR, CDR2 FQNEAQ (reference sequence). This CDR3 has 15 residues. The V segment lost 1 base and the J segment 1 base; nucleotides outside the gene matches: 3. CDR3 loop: CASSLVQGWNTEAFF. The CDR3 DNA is TGTGCCAGCAGCTTAGTACAGGGGTGGAACACTGAAGCTTTCTTT.